This TCR beta chain was recorded in a study of spatial heterogeneity in lung cancer. On the study more broadly: Across tumor regions, counts of TCR transcripts showed a strong correlation with a T cell module score derived from matched bulk RNA-seq. Study-wide results and caveats: How many expanded intratumoral alpha and beta TCRs were present tracked the tumor mutation count, which was a count of nonsynonymous mutations. Ubiquitous and regional expanded TCR counts tracked ubiquitous and regional nonsynonymous mutations, respectively.

Every TCR cDNA molecule bore a unique molecular identifier. TCRdb re-called the 5' RACE reads with MiXCR, one entry per CDR3 protein. The table has around 100,000 distinct CDR3 sequences, approximately 4.4% seen once; the top ten hold about 20%. This clonotype was counted many times. Its antigen is not identified. Time point reported: sample taken at primary tumor resection. Trimming took 8 bases from V and 7 from J, leaving 18 bases between them. The CDR3 is 15 residues long. The germline CDR1 and CDR2 sequences are LGHDT and YNNKEL (reference sequence). Source: lung tumor tissue, taken at surgery. This TCR derives from a male donor with early-stage non-small cell lung cancer. The chain has TRBV3-1 and TRBJ1-6; weak D call: TRBD1 (5 bases). CDR3: CASVYSGRHNSPLHF. DNA of the CDR3: TGTGCCAGCGTTTACTCGGGACGCCACAATTCACCCCTCCACTTT.